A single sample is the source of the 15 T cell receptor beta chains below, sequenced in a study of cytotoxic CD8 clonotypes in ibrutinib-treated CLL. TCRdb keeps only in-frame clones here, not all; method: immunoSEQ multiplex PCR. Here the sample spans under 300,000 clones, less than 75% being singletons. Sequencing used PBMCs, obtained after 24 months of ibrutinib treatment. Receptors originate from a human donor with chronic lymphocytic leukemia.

For the CDR3, the DNA is TGTGCCAGCAGCCTACGGACTAGCGGGTTTAGATACGAGCAGTACTTC. This codes for CASSLRTSGFRYEQYF. The chain combines TRBV13 with TRBJ2-7; 11 bases match TRBD2. CDR3 length: 16 amino acids. Germline trimming cut 5 bases from V and 4 bases from J; bases unmatched to any gene: 10. From germline, CDR1 is PRHDT and CDR2 FYEKMQ (reference sequence).

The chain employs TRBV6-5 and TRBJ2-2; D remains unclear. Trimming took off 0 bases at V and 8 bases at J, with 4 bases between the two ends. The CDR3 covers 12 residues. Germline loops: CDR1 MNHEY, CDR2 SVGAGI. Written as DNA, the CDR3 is TGTGCCAGCAGTTACTCTCCTGGGGAGCTGTTTTTT. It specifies CASSYSPGELFF.

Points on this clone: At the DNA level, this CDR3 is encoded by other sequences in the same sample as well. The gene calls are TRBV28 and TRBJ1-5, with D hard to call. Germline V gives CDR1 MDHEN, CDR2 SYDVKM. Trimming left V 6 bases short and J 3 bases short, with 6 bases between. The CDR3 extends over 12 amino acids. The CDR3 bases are TGTGCCAGCAGAAGGGCCAATCAGCCCCAGCATTTT. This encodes CASRRANQPQHF.

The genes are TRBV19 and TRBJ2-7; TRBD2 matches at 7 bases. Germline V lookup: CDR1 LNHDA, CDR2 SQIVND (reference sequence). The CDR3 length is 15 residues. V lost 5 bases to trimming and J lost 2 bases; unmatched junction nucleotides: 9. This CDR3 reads CASSLGERGTYEQYF. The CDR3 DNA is TGTGCCAGTAGTTTAGGGGAGCGGGGAACCTACGAGCAGTACTTC.

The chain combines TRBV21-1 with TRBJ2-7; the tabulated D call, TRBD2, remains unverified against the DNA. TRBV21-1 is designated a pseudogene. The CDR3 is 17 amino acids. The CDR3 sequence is CASTGLAGALGSYEQYF. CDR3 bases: TGTGCCAGCACGGGACTAGCGGGGGCGCTAGGCTCCTACGAGCAGTACTTC.

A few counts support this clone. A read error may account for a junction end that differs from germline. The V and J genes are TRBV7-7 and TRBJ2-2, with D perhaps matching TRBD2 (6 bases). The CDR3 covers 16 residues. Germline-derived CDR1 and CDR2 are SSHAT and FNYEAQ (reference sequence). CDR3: CASSLDGGTVTGELFF. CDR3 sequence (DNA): TGTGCTAGCAGCTTAGATGGCGGGACGGTCACCGGGGAGCTGTTTTTT.

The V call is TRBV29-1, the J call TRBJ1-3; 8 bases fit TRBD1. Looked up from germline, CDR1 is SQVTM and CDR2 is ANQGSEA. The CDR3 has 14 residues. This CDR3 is CTNRGAQNGNTIYF. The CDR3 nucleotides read TGCACGAACAGGGGGGCTCAGAACGGAAACACCATATATTTT.

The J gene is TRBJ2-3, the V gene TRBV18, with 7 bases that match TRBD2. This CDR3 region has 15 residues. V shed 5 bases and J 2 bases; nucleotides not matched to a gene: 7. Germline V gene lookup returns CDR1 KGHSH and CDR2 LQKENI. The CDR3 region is CASSTPSGYTDTQYF. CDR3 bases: TGTGCCAGCTCAACCCCTAGCGGTTACACAGATACGCAGTATTTT.

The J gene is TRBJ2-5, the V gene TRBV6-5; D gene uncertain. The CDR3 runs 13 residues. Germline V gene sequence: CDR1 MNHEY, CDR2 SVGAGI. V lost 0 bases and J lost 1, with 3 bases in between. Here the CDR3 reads CASSYSVQETQYF. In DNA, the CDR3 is TGTGCCAGCAGTTACTCTGTCCAAGAGACCCAGTACTTC.

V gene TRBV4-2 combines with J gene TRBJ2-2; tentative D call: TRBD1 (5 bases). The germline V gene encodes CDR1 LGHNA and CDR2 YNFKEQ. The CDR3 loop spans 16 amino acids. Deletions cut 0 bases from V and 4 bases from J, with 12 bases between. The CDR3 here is CASSQERQGGTGELFF. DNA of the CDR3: TGTGCCAGCAGCCAAGAACGTCAGGGCGGCACCGGGGAGCTGTTTTTT.

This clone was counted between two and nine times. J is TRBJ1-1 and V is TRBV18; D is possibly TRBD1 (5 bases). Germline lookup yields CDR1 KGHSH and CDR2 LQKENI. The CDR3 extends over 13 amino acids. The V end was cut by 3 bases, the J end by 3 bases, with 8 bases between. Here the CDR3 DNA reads TGTGCCAGCTCACCCAGGGTCGACACTGAAGCTTTCTTT. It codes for CASSPRVDTEAFF. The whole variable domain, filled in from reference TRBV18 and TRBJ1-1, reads NAGVMQNPRHLVRRRGQEARLRCSPMKGHSHVYWYRQLPEEGLKFMVYLQKENIIDESGMPKERFSAEFPKEGPSILRIQQVVRGDSAAYFCASSPRVDTEAFFGQGTRLTVV.

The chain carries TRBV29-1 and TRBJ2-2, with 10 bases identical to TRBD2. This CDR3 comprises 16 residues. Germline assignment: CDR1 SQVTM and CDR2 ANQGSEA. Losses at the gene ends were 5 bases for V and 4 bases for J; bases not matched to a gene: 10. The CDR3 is CSVIKAGGPGTGELFF. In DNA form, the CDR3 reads TGCAGCGTTATAAAAGCGGGAGGGCCGGGCACCGGGGAGCTGTTTTTT.

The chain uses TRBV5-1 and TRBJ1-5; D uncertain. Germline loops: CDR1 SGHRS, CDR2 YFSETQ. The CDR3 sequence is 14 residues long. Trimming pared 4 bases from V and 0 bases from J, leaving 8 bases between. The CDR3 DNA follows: TGCGCCAGCAGCCCGCTACCTAGCAATCAGCCCCAGCATTTT. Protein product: CASSPLPSNQPQHF.

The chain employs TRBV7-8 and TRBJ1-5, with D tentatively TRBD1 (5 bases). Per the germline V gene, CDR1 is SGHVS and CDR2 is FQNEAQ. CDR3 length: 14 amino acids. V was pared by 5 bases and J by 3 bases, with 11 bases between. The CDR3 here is CASSLRGPNQPQHF. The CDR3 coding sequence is TGTGCCAGCAGCCTTCGGGGCCCCAATCAGCCCCAGCATTTT.

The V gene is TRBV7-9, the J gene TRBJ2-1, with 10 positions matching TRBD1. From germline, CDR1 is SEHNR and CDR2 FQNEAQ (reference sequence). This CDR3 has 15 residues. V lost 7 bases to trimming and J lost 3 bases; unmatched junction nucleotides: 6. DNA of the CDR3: TGTGCCAGCATGCAGACAGGGGGCTTCTACAATGAGCAGTTCTTC. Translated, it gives CASMQTGGFYNEQFF.